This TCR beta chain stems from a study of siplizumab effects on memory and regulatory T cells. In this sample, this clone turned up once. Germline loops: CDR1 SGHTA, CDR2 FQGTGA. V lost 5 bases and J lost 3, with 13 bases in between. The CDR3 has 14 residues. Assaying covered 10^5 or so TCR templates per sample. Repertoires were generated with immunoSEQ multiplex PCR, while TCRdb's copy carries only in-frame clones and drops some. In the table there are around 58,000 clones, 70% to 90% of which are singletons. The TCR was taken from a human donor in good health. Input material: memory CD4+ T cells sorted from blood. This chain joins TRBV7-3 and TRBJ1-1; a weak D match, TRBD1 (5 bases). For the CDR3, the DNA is TGTGCCAGCAGCCCCACGGGGGGGGACACTGAAGCTTTCTTT. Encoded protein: CASSPTGGDTEAFF.